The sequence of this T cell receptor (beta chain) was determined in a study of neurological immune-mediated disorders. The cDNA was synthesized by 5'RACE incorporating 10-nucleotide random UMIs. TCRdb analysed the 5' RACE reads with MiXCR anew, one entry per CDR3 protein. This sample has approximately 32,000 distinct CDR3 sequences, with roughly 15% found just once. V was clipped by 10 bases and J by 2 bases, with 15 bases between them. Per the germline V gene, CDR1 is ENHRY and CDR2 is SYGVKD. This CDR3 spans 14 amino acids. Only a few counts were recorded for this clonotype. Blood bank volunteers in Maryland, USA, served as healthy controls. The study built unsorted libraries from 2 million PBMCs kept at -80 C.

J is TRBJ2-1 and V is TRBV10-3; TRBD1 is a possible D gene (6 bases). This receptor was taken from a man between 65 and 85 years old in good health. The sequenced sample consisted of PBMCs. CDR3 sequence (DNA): TGTGCCACCTGGTCAGGACAGCCCTACAATGAGCAGTTCTTC. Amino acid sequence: CATWSGQPYNEQFF.